Below, one T cell receptor (beta chain) is given with its context. This entry belongs to a study of blood T cell repertoires in COVID-19. Across the study: Samples representing acute and convalescent COVID-19 were sourced from the United States, Italy and Spain. PBMCs, B-cell-depleted T cells, or T cells were the source of the cDNA or gDNA that made up the material.

The CDR3 spans 16 residues. Per germline, CDR1 MNHNY and CDR2 SVGAGI (reference sequence). V lost 6 bases and J lost 0, with 15 bases in between. Under the authors' procedure: Amplified reference gene primers provided the basis for estimating nucleated cell counts. The protocol was immunoSEQ multiplex PCR, while the TCRdb copy is restricted to in-frame clones and leaves out a portion. V, J and clone size are taken as reported in that table, and D and trimming were inferred from the DNA itself. The sample contains about 130,000 clones, approximately 85% of which appear only once. The sequence was collected from an elderly woman with acute or convalescent COVID-19. This chain connects TRBV6-6 to TRBJ1-3, with D perhaps TRBD1 (5 bases). The sample comprised peripheral blood. CDR3 loop: CASSKGASISGNTIYF. The CDR3 DNA follows: TGTGCCAGCAGCAAAGGGGCCAGCATCTCTGGAAACACCATATATTTT.